These 25 T cell receptor beta chains originate from one sample sequenced in a study of T cells in Graves' hyperthyroidism and ophthalmopathy (dated by TCRdb to between 2019 and 2020). Library preparation was by multiplex PCR. Instrument used: Illumina HiSeq 2000. The TCR beta CDR3 regions were amplified from RNA transcripts. A first-round RT-PCR of the TCR CDR3 used the HTBI primer set with the Qiagen OneStep RT-PCR kit. TCRdb trimmed public reads at Q25 via fastp, called clones via MiXCR and kept in-frame beta chains. Every distinct CDR3 protein forms one entry, paired with its most common genes and DNA. The sample table lists about 380,000 distinct CDR3 sequences, about 14% of them with a count of one. Jointly, the top ten make up 8% to 13% of the sample. The sequencing input was blood. The source is a woman aged 55-69 years with Graves' hyperthyroidism.

For the CDR3, the DNA is TGCAGTGCTAGAGCGGGGGGGGCAGGCAATGAGCAGTTCTTC. Encoded protein: CSARAGGAGNEQFF. The J gene is TRBJ2-1, the V gene TRBV20-1, with TRBD2 identical over 8 bases. Trimming at V came to 1 base and at J to 6 bases, leaving 5 bases not matched to a gene. The CDR3 has 14 amino acids. Germline CDR1 is DFQATT and CDR2 is SNEGSKA (reference sequence).

The V gene is TRBV4-1, the J gene TRBJ2-1; TRBD2 is a possible D gene (5 bases). V was shortened by 3 bases and J by 0 bases, with 18 bases between the two germline ends. CDR3 length: 18 amino acids. Germline CDR1 reads MGHRA; CDR2 reads YSYEKL. The CDR3 is CASSHASRQGGSYNEQFF. The CDR3, as DNA: TGCGCCAGCAGCCACGCTAGCCGCCAAGGCGGCTCCTACAATGAGCAGTTCTTC.

Ten or more counts support this clonotype. The V and J genes are TRBV12-3 or TRBV12-4 and TRBJ1-2; D ambiguous. V was cut by 6 bases and J by 8 bases, with 13 bases left in between. The CDR3 is 12 amino acids. The CDR3 loop reads CASSPSRAGYTF. The CDR3 DNA is TGTGCCAGCAGCCCCTCGCGGGCGGGCTACACCTTC.

This clonotype was counted a few times. The chain uses TRBV19 and TRBJ2-5; tentative D call: TRBD1 (5 bases). Trimming took off 10 bases at V and 1 base at J, with 16 bases between the two ends. The V gene's germline CDR1 is LNHDA and CDR2 SQIVND (reference sequence). The CDR3 totals 14 residues. CDR3: CATSRVEFQETQYF. CDR3 nucleotide sequence: TGTGCCACCTCCAGGGTTGAGTTCCAAGAGACCCAGTACTTC.

This clonotype has a count of ten or more. The chain uses TRBV5-1 and TRBJ2-4; tentatively, D is TRBD2 (5 bases). The CDR3 spans 14 residues. CDR1 is SGHRS, CDR2 YFSETQ, per germline. The ends were cut back, 0 bases at V and 6 bases at J, with 10 bases in the middle. CDR3 bases: TGCGCCAGCAGCTTGGGACTCAGCGGAAACATTCAGTACTTC. It codes for CASSLGLSGNIQYF. Full variable domain (missing parts from reference TRBV5-1 and TRBJ2-4): KAGVTQTPRYLIKTRGQQVTLSCSPISGHRSVSWYQQTPGQGLQFLFEYFSETQRNKGNFPGRFSGRQFSNSRSEMNVSTLELGDSALYLCASSLGLSGNIQYFGAGTRLSVL.

This clonotype was counted ten times or more. The chain joins TRBV6-1 to TRBJ2-1; 10 positions agree with TRBD2. J lost 9 bases, V lost 6 bases, and 11 bases had no gene match. The CDR3 consists of 15 residues. The germline V gene has CDR1 MNHNS and CDR2 SASEGT. The CDR3 is CASRAPSGRDGEQFF. The CDR3 coding sequence is TGTGCCAGCAGGGCCCCGAGCGGGAGGGATGGTGAGCAGTTCTTC.

This clonotype was observed a few times. A much larger clone lies one base from this, so it may be a read error. The chain carries TRBV30 and TRBJ2-3; 7 nucleotides match TRBD2. Trimming cost V 7 bases and J 0 bases; bases outside gene matches: 10. This CDR3 comprises 15 residues. The germline V gene has CDR1 GTSNPN and CDR2 SVGIG (reference sequence). The CDR3 DNA sequence: TGTGCCTCAAGAACAGCGGGAATAAGCACAGATACGCAGTATTTT. Its translation is CASRTAGISTDTQYF. The variable domain in full, with the rest retrieved from reference TRBV30 and TRBJ2-3, is SQTIHQWPATLVQPVGSPLSLECTVEGTSNPNLYWYRQAAGRGLQLLFYSVGIGQISSEVPQNLSASRPQDRQFILSSKKLLLSDSGFYLCASRTAGISTDTQYFGPGTRLTVL.

This clonotype was picked up many times. This rearrangement joins TRBV10-1 to TRBJ2-7; the D gene is possibly TRBD2 (5 bases). The CDR3 length is 13 residues. CDR1 and CDR2 from the germline V gene are WNHNN and SYGVQD (reference sequence). Trimming removed 10 bases at V and 0 bases at J, with 13 bases between. CDR3 in amino acids: CATSQRSSYEQYF. In DNA, the CDR3 is TGCGCCACAAGCCAGCGGAGCTCCTACGAGCAGTACTTC.

This clonotype has a count of ten or more. This chain links TRBV2 with TRBJ1-2; the match to TRBD1 covers 10 bases. CDR1 and CDR2 (germline): SNHLY, FYNNEI. The CDR3 extends over 15 amino acids. V lost 8 bases to trimming and J lost 0 bases; unmatched junction nucleotides: 6. The CDR3 sequence is CASLWGQGTNYGYTF. The CDR3 DNA reads TGTGCCAGCCTATGGGGACAGGGGACTAACTATGGCTACACCTTC. Together with reference TRBV2 and TRBJ1-2, the CDR3 gives the full variable domain: EPEVTQTPSHQVTQMGQEVILRCVPISNHLYFYWYRQILGQKVEFLVSFYNNEISEKSEIFDDQFSVERPDGSNFTLKIRSTKLEDSAMYFCASLWGQGTNYGYTFGSGTRLTVV.

This clonotype was seen many times. This chain uses TRBV5-1 with TRBJ1-1; D not certain. Trimming left V 4 bases short and J 5 bases short, with 15 bases between. The CDR3 has 14 residues. Germline CDR1 is SGHRS and CDR2 is YFSETQ. CDR3 DNA: TGCGCCAGCAGCACCCCACTGGGAGGGACTGAAGCTTTCTTT. Translated, it gives CASSTPLGGTEAFF.

This clonotype has ten or more counts. The rearrangement links TRBV20-1 to TRBJ2-7; 8 bases map to TRBD2. V was pared by 7 bases and J by 0 bases, with 5 bases of the junction left unmatched. Germline CDR1 is DFQATT and CDR2 is SNEGSKA (reference sequence). This CDR3 region has 13 residues. CDR3 region: CSVTSGSSYEQYF. The CDR3 nucleotides are TGCAGTGTCACTAGCGGTAGCTCCTACGAGCAGTACTTC.

In this sample, this clonotype turned up a few times. The J gene is TRBJ1-6, the V gene TRBV11-2, with no clear D. The CDR3 length is 17 residues. The V and J ends lost 1 base and 8 bases respectively, with 18 bases between them. Germline V gene lookup returns CDR1 SGHAT and CDR2 FQNNGV. CDR3 residues: CASSLVGVGYMDSPLHF. CDR3 sequence (DNA): TGTGCCAGCAGCTTAGTAGGAGTCGGCTATATGGATTCACCCCTCCACTTT.

In this sample, this clonotype turned up many times. The chain links TRBV11-2 to TRBJ2-7, with TRBD2 matching over 7 bases. Germline V gene data show CDR1 as SGHAT and CDR2 as FQNNGV. The CDR3 length is 15 residues. Trimming at V came to 5 bases and at J to 5 bases, leaving 12 bases not matched to a gene. CDR3 coding DNA: TGTGCCAGCAGCCGATTGGGCTCGGGGGGTAACGAGCAGTACTTC. Its translation: CASSRLGSGGNEQYF.

The chain employs TRBV7-3 and TRBJ1-1; no clear D. Germline CDR1 SGHTA, CDR2 FQGTGA. There are 14 residues in the CDR3. The V end lost 5 bases, the J end lost 0 bases, and 10 bases lay between the germline ends. CDR3: CASSRSGVNTEAFF. The CDR3 bases are TGTGCCAGCAGCCGATCCGGGGTGAACACTGAAGCTTTCTTT.

This clonotype was seen only once. The genes are TRBV20-1 and TRBJ2-7, with D hard to call. CDR3 length: 11 residues. The germline V and J ends were trimmed by 4 bases and 5 bases, with 9 bases remaining between them. Germline loops: CDR1 DFQATT, CDR2 SNEGSKA (reference sequence). The CDR3 loop is CSATVEHEQYF. CDR3 nucleotide sequence: TGCAGTGCTACGGTGGAACACGAGCAGTACTTC.

This clonotype was found many times. This chain joins TRBV7-4 and TRBJ2-7; D not resolved. Looked up from germline, CDR1 is SGHVT and CDR2 is SQSDAQ. Between the trimmed V and J ends, which lost 5 bases and 1 base, there was a span of 6 bases. The CDR3 spans 12 residues. This chain's CDR3 is CASSVGSYEQYF. The CDR3 bases are TGTGCCAGCAGCGTCGGTTCCTACGAGCAGTACTTC.

This clonotype was observed a handful of times. V usage is TRBV4-1 and J usage is TRBJ2-1; 10 positions agree with TRBD2. After removal of 2 bases from V and 7 bases from J, the junction contained 5 bases not matched to a gene. The CDR3 consists of 15 residues. Germline CDR1 and CDR2: MGHRA and YSYEKL. This chain's CDR3 is CASSQTSGKGNEQFF. The CDR3 DNA reads TGCGCCAGCAGCCAAACTAGCGGGAAGGGTAATGAGCAGTTCTTC.

The J gene is TRBJ2-7, the V gene TRBV11-2; D is ambiguous. V was trimmed by 6 bases and J by 0 bases, leaving 12 bases between them. The germline CDR1 and CDR2 sequences are SGHAT and FQNNGV. CDR3 length: 14 residues. The CDR3 bases are TGTGCCAGCAGTTGGGGAATCGGCTCCTACGAGCAGTACTTC. This translates into CASSWGIGSYEQYF.

This clonotype was seen repeatedly, ten times or more. The chain employs TRBV28 and TRBJ2-2; 15 positions agree with TRBD2. Germline CDR1 reads MDHEN; CDR2 reads SYDVKM. The CDR3 has 20 residues. Losses at the gene ends were 8 bases for V and 0 bases for J; bases not matched to a gene: 13. The CDR3 DNA follows: TGTGCCAGCGGGTACACGGGGGGGACTAGCGGGAGGACGAACACCGGGGAGCTGTTTTTT. Its protein is CASGYTGGTSGRTNTGELFF.

Many counts were recorded for this clonotype. V gene TRBV18 combines with J gene TRBJ1-2; D might be TRBD1 (6 bases). V was cut by 2 bases and J by 7 bases, with 14 bases left in between. The germline gives CDR1 KGHSH, CDR2 LQKENI. This CDR3 comprises 14 residues. The CDR3 bases are TGTGCCAGCTCACCAGATTTGGCAGGGGTTGGCTACACCTTC. Its translation is CASSPDLAGVGYTF. Combining the CDR3 with reference TRBV18 and TRBJ1-2 gives the whole variable domain NAGVMQNPRHLVRRRGQEARLRCSPMKGHSHVYWYRQLPEEGLKFMVYLQKENIIDESGMPKERFSAEFPKEGPSILRIQQVVRGDSAAYFCASSPDLAGVGYTFGSGTRLTVV.

This clonotype was seen many times. This sequence joins TRBV20-1 and TRBJ1-1, with D hard to call. The CDR3 sequence is 15 residues long. The germline CDR1 and CDR2 sequences are DFQATT and SNEGSKA (reference sequence). Trimming took off 3 bases at V and 0 bases at J, with 14 bases between the two ends. CDR3 loop: CSASDGPAMNTEAFF. The CDR3 DNA sequence: TGCAGTGCTAGCGACGGCCCGGCTATGAACACTGAAGCTTTCTTT.

Here the CDR3 DNA reads TGTGCCAGCAGCTTTCCGGACTACTATGGCTACACCTTC. Translation gives CASSFPDYYGYTF. The chain has TRBV5-4 and TRBJ1-2; D gene ambiguous. This CDR3 is built from 13 residues. The V gene lost 2 bases and the J gene lost 3 bases, with 8 bases spanning the gap. The germline gives CDR1 SGHNT, CDR2 YYREEE (reference sequence). Drawing the rest from reference TRBV5-4 and TRBJ1-2, the complete variable domain is ETGVTQSPTHLIKTRGQQVTLRCSSQSGHNTVSWYQQALGQGPQFIFQYYREEENGRGNFPPRFSGLQFPNYSSELNVNALELDDSALYLCASSFPDYYGYTFGSGTRLTVV.

Notes on this clonotype: One end of the junction is discordant with germline, which a read error may explain. The rearrangement uses TRBV4-1 and TRBJ2-7, with TRBD2 matching over 7 bases. CDR1 is MGHRA, CDR2 YSYEKL, per germline. This CDR3 contains 17 residues. The CDR3 sequence is CASGQERGGSLGYEQYF. CDR3 DNA sequence: TGCGCCAGCGGCCAAGAGAGAGGCGGGAGTCTTGGATACGAGCAGTACTTC.

About this clonotype itself: A much more abundant neighbour one base away suggests this may be a read error. The chain links TRBV6-1 to TRBJ2-3; 12 bases fit TRBD2. V shed 8 bases and J 3 bases; nucleotides not matched to a gene: 3. The CDR3 has 14 amino acids. From germline, CDR1 is MNHNS and CDR2 SASEGT. CDR3 nucleotides: TGTGCCAGCCGGACTAGCGGGAATACAGATACGCAGTATTTT. Its translation: CASRTSGNTDTQYF.

The sample holds many counts of this clonotype. The rearrangement joins TRBV12-3 or TRBV12-4 to TRBJ1-5, with 8 bases identical to TRBD1. There are 13 residues in the CDR3. Germline trimming cut 7 bases from V and 4 bases from J; bases unmatched to any gene: 3. CDR3 nucleotide sequence: TGTGCCAGCATGAGGGACAGGAATCAGCCCCAGCATTTT. Encoded protein: CASMRDRNQPQHF.